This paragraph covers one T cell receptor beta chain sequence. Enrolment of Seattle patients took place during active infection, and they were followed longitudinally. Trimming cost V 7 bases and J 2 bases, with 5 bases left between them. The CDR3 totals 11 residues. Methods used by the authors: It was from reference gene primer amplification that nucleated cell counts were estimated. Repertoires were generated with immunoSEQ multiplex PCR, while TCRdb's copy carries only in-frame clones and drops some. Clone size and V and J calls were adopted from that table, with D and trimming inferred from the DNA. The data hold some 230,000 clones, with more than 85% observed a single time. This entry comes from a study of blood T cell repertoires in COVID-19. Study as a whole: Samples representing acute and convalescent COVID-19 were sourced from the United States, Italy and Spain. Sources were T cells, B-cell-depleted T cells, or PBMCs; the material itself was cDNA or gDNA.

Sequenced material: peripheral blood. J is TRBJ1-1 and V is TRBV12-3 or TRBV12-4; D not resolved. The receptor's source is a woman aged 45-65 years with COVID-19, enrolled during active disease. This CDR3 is CASTPNTEAFF. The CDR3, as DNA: TGTGCCAGCACCCCAAACACTGAAGCTTTCTTT.